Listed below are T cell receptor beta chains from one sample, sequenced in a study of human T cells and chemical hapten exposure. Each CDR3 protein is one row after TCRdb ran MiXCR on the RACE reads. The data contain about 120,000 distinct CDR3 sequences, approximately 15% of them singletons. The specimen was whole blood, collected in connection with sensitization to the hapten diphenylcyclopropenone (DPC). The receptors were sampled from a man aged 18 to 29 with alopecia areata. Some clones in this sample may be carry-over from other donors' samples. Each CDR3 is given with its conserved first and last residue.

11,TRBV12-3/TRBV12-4,CASSLGRPLHF
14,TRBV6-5,CASSFGGGNTEAFF
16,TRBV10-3,CAFPHYPGLQNTEAFF
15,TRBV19,CASSILGDRAYEQYF
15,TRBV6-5,CASSWGSSYNSPLHF
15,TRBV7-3,CASSSTPRGDSPLHF
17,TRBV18,CASSPLGARGPENEQFF
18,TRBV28,CASSLNSLGQGSYNEQFF
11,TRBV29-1,CSATVAGELFF
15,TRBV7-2,CASSSTGTGGRPQHF
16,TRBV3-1,CASSQDHYAGTGELFF
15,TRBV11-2,CASSLERSGANVLTF
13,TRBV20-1,CSAGAGDYNEQFF
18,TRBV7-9,CASSQDRGRPSLAYEQYF
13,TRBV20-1,CSAQTGIFGEQFF
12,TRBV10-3,CASARTQETQYF
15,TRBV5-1,CASSLGDRDADTQYF
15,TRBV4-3,CASSQETLAYNEQFF
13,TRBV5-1,CASSLSGGYEQYF
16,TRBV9,CASSVELAFSLGTQYF
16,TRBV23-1,CASSQSRWKPKNIQYF
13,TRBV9,CASSVDGNQPQHF
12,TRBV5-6,CASSLPWDEQFF
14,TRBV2,CASSSNSGNPPLHF
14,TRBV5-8,CASSPVGGAIEQFF
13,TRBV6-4,CASSATGYNEQFF
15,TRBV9,CASSGIAGGRETQYF
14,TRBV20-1,CSAHSGLVQETQYF
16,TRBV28,CASSLLGETGSYEQYF
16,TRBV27,CASSLNWPVGFEGYTF
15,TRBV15,CATSSGRRDTDTQYF
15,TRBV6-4,CASSEGRGEETEAFF
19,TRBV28,CASIPLVRDRATPGGGYTF
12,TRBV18,CASSPYSYEQYF
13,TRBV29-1,CSSRQGANYGYTF
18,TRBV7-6,CASSLPLGGNNSKGTQYF
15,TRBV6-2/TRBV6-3,CASNLMAGGAHEQYF
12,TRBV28,CASSETGNEQYF
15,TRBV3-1,CASSQAGINTGELFF
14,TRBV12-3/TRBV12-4,CASSEGADNSPLHF
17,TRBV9,CASSVVGQGEDTGELFF
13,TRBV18,CASSPRHDEKLFF
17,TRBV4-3,CASSHPDRGVSYNEQFF
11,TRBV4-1,CASSQDDGYTF
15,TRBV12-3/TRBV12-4,CASSITGGGRYGYTF
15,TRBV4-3,CASSQGMGRQETQYF
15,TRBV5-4,CASSRPDSVNTEAFF
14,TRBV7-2,CASRRPTGEPEAFF
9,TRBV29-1,CSVEPEAFF
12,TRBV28,CASCGQNQPQHF
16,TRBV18,CASSPLGQDFRYGYTF
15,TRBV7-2,CASSLTTGPRYEQYF
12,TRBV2,CASSDSPYGYTF